One sample yielded the 22 T cell receptor beta chains listed below, sequenced in a study of shared clonotypes between healthy human individuals. Sequencing used immunoSEQ multiplex PCR; TCRdb keeps in-frame clones, though not all of them. This sample yields about 2.3 million clones, of which just under 95% are seen a single time; around 0.38% belongs to the top ten. Sequencing input: naive CD4+ T cells from PBMCs. Subset here: CD45RA+ positively selected. Every receptor here comes from a man between 18 and 35 years old in good health. Some clones in this sample may be carry-over from other donors' samples.

This chain links TRBV5-1 with TRBJ2-3; the match to TRBD2 covers 9 bases. Germline V gene data show CDR1 as SGHRS and CDR2 as YFSETQ. This CDR3 region has 17 residues. V lost 0 bases to trimming and J lost 4 bases; unmatched junction nucleotides: 9. In DNA form, the CDR3 reads TGCGCCAGCAGCTTGGCGGTTAGCGGGAGCCGGGCAGATACGCAGTATTTT. This codes for CASSLAVSGSRADTQYF.

As concerns this clone: This CDR3 is also generated by other DNA sequences in the sample. This chain links TRBV6-4 with TRBJ1-1; D is undetermined. The CDR3 totals 13 residues. The germline V and J ends were trimmed by 2 bases and 4 bases, with 8 bases remaining between them. Germline-derived CDR1 and CDR2 are MRHNA and SNTAGT. CDR3 sequence reads: CASSDEWGTEAFF. The CDR3 coding sequence is TGTGCCAGCAGTGACGAATGGGGCACTGAAGCTTTCTTT.

The genes are TRBV29-1 and TRBJ1-1; D remains unclear. CDR1 and CDR2 (germline): SQVTM, ANQGSEA. CDR3 length: 13 amino acids. V was shortened by 7 bases and J by 4 bases, with 16 bases between the two germline ends. The CDR3 sequence: CSAQPRVGTEAFF. As DNA, the CDR3 is TGCAGCGCCCAGCCCAGAGTTGGCACTGAAGCTTTCTTT.

This rearrangement joins TRBV28 to TRBJ1-2; D might be TRBD1 (5 bases). The CDR3 loop spans 15 amino acids. Trimming shortened V by 6 bases and J by 8 bases, and 22 bases separated the two germline ends. The V gene's germline CDR1 is MDHEN and CDR2 SYDVKM. This chain's CDR3 is CASSGNGLGTDGYTF. CDR3 sequence (DNA): TGTGCCAGCAGCGGGAACGGGTTAGGGACGGACGGCTACACCTTC.

The chain carries TRBV18 and TRBJ2-2; either TRBD1 or TRBD2 may supply D (6 bases each). This CDR3 contains 18 residues. V shed 2 bases and J shed 5 bases, with 21 bases lying between them. CDR1 is KGHSH, CDR2 LQKENI, per germline. The DNA for the CDR3 is TGTGCCAGCTCACCATTTGGGCCGTCGGGGGCCGGGACCGGGGAGCTGTTTTTT. The encoded protein is CASSPFGPSGAGTGELFF.

J is TRBJ2-1 and V is TRBV4-3; maybe TRBD1 (6 bases). This CDR3 is built from 16 residues. V gave up 0 bases and J gave up 4 bases, with 13 bases separating them. Germline V gene lookup returns CDR1 LGHNA and CDR2 YSLEER. CDR3 sequence: CASSQDDRTEYNEQFF. Written as DNA, the CDR3 is TGCGCCAGCAGCCAAGATGACAGGACGGAATACAATGAGCAGTTCTTC.

Concerning this clone: Other DNA sequences within the sample encode an identical CDR3. The chain combines TRBV6-1 with TRBJ1-1; D remains ambiguous. V lost 6 bases to trimming and J lost 2 bases, with 10 bases between them. CDR1 MNHNS and CDR2 SASEGT come from the germline V gene. The CDR3 loop spans 13 amino acids. The CDR3, as DNA: TGTGCCAGCAGCCTGGAGAGTAACACTGAAGCTTTCTTT. Translation: CASSLESNTEAFF.

This sequence joins TRBV28 and TRBJ1-2; 10 nucleotides align to TRBD1. V lost 8 bases and J lost 4; bases outside the gene matches: 10. Germline V gene sequence: CDR1 MDHEN, CDR2 SYDVKM. The CDR3 is made up of 15 amino acids. The CDR3 reads CASSQTGTGVYGYTF. The CDR3 DNA is TGTGCCAGCTCCCAAACCGGGACAGGGGTCTATGGCTACACCTTC.

The chain joins TRBV19 to TRBJ2-7; weak D call: TRBD2 (5 bases). Germline values: CDR1 LNHDA, CDR2 SQIVND (reference sequence). The CDR3 is 14 amino acids. Trimming cost V 1 base and J 5 bases, with 12 bases left between them. CDR3 region: CASSIGDLRDEQYF. The CDR3 nucleotides are TGTGCCAGTAGTATAGGGGATTTGAGGGACGAGCAGTACTTC.

This rearrangement joins TRBV15 to TRBJ1-2; the match to TRBD1 covers 9 bases. Germline V gives CDR1 LNHNV, CDR2 YYDKDF (reference sequence). The CDR3 extends over 18 amino acids. The ends lost 0 bases at V and 4 bases at J; junction bases unmatched: 12. The CDR3 here is CATSRETGGILAGYGYTF. CDR3 DNA: TGTGCCACCAGCAGAGAGACAGGGGGAATTTTAGCAGGCTATGGCTACACCTTC.

Regarding this clone: Other DNA sequences in this sample translate to the same CDR3. This chain joins TRBV28 and TRBJ2-7; D remains unclear. CDR3 length equals 11 residues. Trimming cost V 7 bases and J 0 bases, with 4 bases left between them. Germline V gives CDR1 MDHEN, CDR2 SYDVKM. DNA of the CDR3: TGTGCCAGCAAGAGCTCCTACGAGCAGTACTTC. Amino acids: CASKSSYEQYF.

V and J are TRBV27 and TRBJ2-5; D ambiguous. The CDR3 totals 12 residues. V shed 8 bases and J shed 5 bases, with 12 bases lying between them. Germline V gene sequence: CDR1 MNHEY, CDR2 SMNVEV (reference sequence). CDR3: CASPRVQETQYF. CDR3 nucleotide sequence: TGTGCCAGCCCCCGGGTCCAGGAGACCCAGTACTTC.

This chain links TRBV6-5 with TRBJ1-3; 7 bases are a match to TRBD1. The CDR3 is made up of 14 amino acids. V shed 5 bases, J shed 4 bases, and the junction held 5 bases outside the gene matches. Germline CDR1 reads MNHEY; CDR2 reads SVGAGI. The CDR3 sequence: CASSKGAPGNTIYF. The CDR3 nucleotides are TGTGCCAGCAGTAAGGGGGCGCCCGGAAACACCATATATTTT.

The chain has TRBV6-6 and TRBJ1-1; D possibly corresponds to TRBD1 (6 bases). Trimming removed 5 bases at V and 1 base at J, with 14 bases between. From germline, CDR1 is MNHNY and CDR2 SVGAGI (reference sequence). The CDR3 extends over 15 amino acids. The CDR3 here is CASSRIEGGNTEAFF. The CDR3 DNA reads TGTGCCAGCAGTCGCATTGAGGGGGGGAACACTGAAGCTTTCTTT.

V gene TRBV28 combines with J gene TRBJ2-1; 8 bases fit TRBD2. This CDR3 region has 15 residues. In germline, CDR1 is MDHEN, CDR2 SYDVKM. Germline trimming cut 6 bases from V and 2 bases from J; bases unmatched to any gene: 6. CDR3 region: CASSPGGGPYNEQFF. DNA for the CDR3: TGTGCCAGCAGCCCGGGGGGGGGCCCCTACAATGAGCAGTTCTTC.

The chain couples TRBV4-2 to TRBJ2-2; 10 bases align to TRBD1. This CDR3 contains 16 residues. V lost 4 bases to trimming and J lost 6 bases; unmatched junction nucleotides: 8. Germline V lookup: CDR1 LGHNA, CDR2 YNFKEQ. The CDR3, as DNA: TGTGCCAGCAGCCTTGAAACCGGGACAGGGGCCGGGGAGCTGTTTTTT. It yields the protein CASSLETGTGAGELFF.

The rearrangement uses TRBV10-3 and TRBJ2-6; maybe TRBD1 (6 bases). Trimming stripped 3 bases from V and 0 bases from J, with 15 bases between. The germline V gene has CDR1 ENHRY and CDR2 SYGVKD. CDR3 length: 18 residues. In DNA form, the CDR3 reads TGTGCCATCAGTGAAACAGGGCGCTCGGCCTCTGGGGCCAACGTCCTGACTTTC. Translated, it gives CAISETGRSASGANVLTF.

This chain uses TRBV19 with TRBJ1-3; D uncertain. Germline loops: CDR1 LNHDA, CDR2 SQIVND (reference sequence). The CDR3 runs 15 residues. Deletions cut 6 bases from V and 0 bases from J, with 12 bases between. Written as DNA, the CDR3 is TGTGCCAGTAGCCTTGTAAGGGACTCTGGAAACACCATATATTTT. Encoded protein: CASSLVRDSGNTIYF.

As regards this clone: This same CDR3 is encoded by further DNA sequences in the sample. The V and J genes are TRBV5-1 and TRBJ2-5, with 8 bases lining up with TRBD2. The trim removed 6 bases at V and 5 bases at J, leaving 3 bases unmatched. Germline values: CDR1 SGHRS, CDR2 YFSETQ. The CDR3 covers 12 residues. CDR3 DNA: TGCGCCAGCACACGGGAGGGGGAGACCCAGTACTTC. Translation gives CASTREGETQYF.

The genes are TRBV28 and TRBJ1-4; unclear D gene. CDR1 is MDHEN and CDR2 is SYDVKM in the germline V gene. Deletions cut 3 bases from V and 0 bases from J, with 8 bases between. CDR3 length: 15 amino acids. CDR3 in amino acids: CASSLGRATNEKLFF. CDR3 nucleotide sequence: TGTGCCAGCAGTTTGGGTAGGGCAACTAATGAAAAACTGTTTTTT.

This chain uses TRBV28 with TRBJ2-1, with D uncertain. The CDR3 sequence is 17 residues long. Looked up from germline, CDR1 is MDHEN and CDR2 is SYDVKM. The V end lost 5 bases, the J end lost 0 bases, and 17 bases lay between the germline ends. This CDR3 reads CASSIRDLRSSYNEQFF. Here the CDR3 DNA reads TGTGCCAGCAGTATAAGGGATCTAAGAAGCTCCTACAATGAGCAGTTCTTC.

The V call is TRBV10-3, the J call TRBJ2-3; TRBD2 is a possible D gene (6 bases). V gave up 2 bases and J gave up 3 bases, with 9 bases separating them. Germline-derived CDR1 and CDR2 are ENHRY and SYGVKD. The CDR3 sequence is 14 residues long. In DNA, the CDR3 is TGTGCCATCAGTGAGCGGGAGCGGACAGATACGCAGTATTTT. This codes for CAISERERTDTQYF.